This passage covers 20 T cell receptor beta chains from one sample sequenced in a study of blood T cell repertoires in COVID-19 (dated by TCRdb to 2018 to 2021). The method behind the library was the immunoSEQ multiplex PCR assay. The source is immuneACCESS, and TCRdb retained only in-frame sequences with V and J called. Part of the clones is not carried over; for the studies checked, unresolved V genes explain less than half of this, and the remainder is unexplained. A total of about 84,000 clones appear in this sample, around four fifths of them only once. The ten largest clones add up to approximately 39% of the sample. Sequencing was done on a sample of peripheral blood. Receptor source: a man aged 80 or over with active or convalescent COVID-19.

The V gene is TRBV30, the J gene TRBJ1-5; D gene unclear. The CDR3 runs to 14 residues. V was cut by 2 bases and J by 4 bases, with 12 bases left in between. Per germline, CDR1 GTSNPN and CDR2 SVGIG (reference sequence). Here the CDR3 reads CAWSRRGWNQPQHF. In DNA, the CDR3 is TGTGCCTGGAGTCGTCGGGGTTGGAATCAGCCCCAGCATTTT.

The genes are TRBV19 and TRBJ1-2, with 7 bases that match TRBD1. CDR1 is LNHDA, CDR2 SQIVND, per germline (reference sequence). J was trimmed by 4 bases and V by 5 bases; bases with no gene match: 4. This CDR3 has 13 amino acids. The CDR3 DNA is TGTGCCAGTAGTGGCCGGGACAGCTATGGCTACACCTTC. Protein: CASSGRDSYGYTF.

The count of this clone is one. The rearrangement uses TRBV28 and TRBJ2-3; 9 positions match TRBD2. The CDR3 extends over 14 amino acids. The germline V gene has CDR1 MDHEN and CDR2 SYDVKM. Germline trimming cut 7 bases from V and 3 bases from J; bases unmatched to any gene: 5. The CDR3 DNA sequence: TGTGCCAGCAAAGATAGCGGGAGAACAGATACGCAGTATTTT. Protein: CASKDSGRTDTQYF.

This clone was detected only once. The gene calls are TRBV5-1 and TRBJ2-5, with 7 bases identical to TRBD1. The CDR3 is 14 residues long. Germline V CDR1 and CDR2: SGHRS, YFSETQ. With 0 bases clipped from V and 2 bases from J, the junction kept 1 base outside the gene matches. In DNA form, the CDR3 reads TGCGCCAGCAGCTTGGACAGGGGACAAGAGACCCAGTACTTC. It encodes CASSLDRGQETQYF.

The chain couples TRBV6-5 to TRBJ1-2; D is ambiguous. Trimming stripped 6 bases from V and 8 bases from J, with 16 bases between. The CDR3 extends over 13 amino acids. Germline loops: CDR1 MNHEY, CDR2 SVGAGI. CDR3 in DNA: TGTGCCAGCAGGACCCGGGATTCGTTCGGCTACACCTTC. This translates into CASRTRDSFGYTF.

This clone was counted only a few times. This rearrangement joins TRBV6-4 to TRBJ2-2, with D perhaps matching TRBD1 (5 bases). The germline V gene encodes CDR1 MRHNA and CDR2 SNTAGT. This CDR3 is 13 amino acids long. With 7 bases removed from V and 2 bases from J, the gap between germline ends came to 8 bases. CDR3 region: CASKQGNTGELFF. For the CDR3, the DNA is TGTGCCAGCAAGCAGGGTAACACCGGGGAGCTGTTTTTT.

The J gene is TRBJ2-5, the V gene TRBV6-2 or TRBV6-3, with TRBD2 identical over 10 bases. With 4 bases clipped from V and 1 base from J, the junction kept 12 bases outside the gene matches. This CDR3 is 18 amino acids long. The V gene's germline CDR1 is MNHEY and CDR2 SVGEGT. The CDR3 DNA reads TGTGCCAGCAGTTTGGATGTGGTAGCGGGGGGTATCCAAGAGACCCAGTACTTC. Translated, it gives CASSLDVVAGGIQETQYF.

The rearrangement links TRBV4-1 to TRBJ2-5, with a weak D call TRBD2 (6 bases). The CDR3 length is 16 residues. Germline CDR1 is MGHRA and CDR2 is YSYEKL. Trimming left V 1 base short and J 2 bases short, with 14 bases between. CDR3 protein: CASSQGAGVFQETQYF. The CDR3 bases are TGCGCCAGCAGCCAAGGAGCGGGTGTTTTTCAAGAGACCCAGTACTTC.

The V gene is TRBV27, the J gene TRBJ2-7; D not resolved. Germline V gene lookup returns CDR1 MNHEY and CDR2 SMNVEV (reference sequence). The length of the CDR3 is 13 residues. Trimming stripped 3 bases from V and 0 bases from J, with 6 bases between. The CDR3 sequence: CASSFQFSYEQYF. CDR3 sequence (DNA): TGTGCCAGCAGTTTCCAGTTCTCCTACGAGCAGTACTTC.

CDR3 sequence reads: CASSKRPSRVATQYF. CDR3 DNA: TGTGCCAGCAGCAAACGTCCTTCCAGGGTAGCGACCCAGTACTTC. V usage is TRBV21-1 and J usage is TRBJ2-5; TRBD1 is the table's D call, not checked against the DNA. TRBV21-1 is a recognized pseudogene. The CDR3 consists of 15 residues.

The chain links TRBV2 to TRBJ2-7; no definite D call. CDR1 and CDR2 (germline): SNHLY, FYNNEI. V lost 6 bases and J 4 bases, leaving 7 bases between the germline ends. The CDR3 is 11 residues long. CDR3 bases: TGTGCCAGCAGGATCGGGTACGAGCAGTACTTC. Translating gives CASRIGYEQYF.

J is TRBJ1-1 and V is TRBV30; no firm D call. Trimming shortened V by 2 bases and J by 1 base, and 11 bases separated the two germline ends. In germline, CDR1 is GTSNPN, CDR2 SVGIG (reference sequence). The CDR3 is 14 residues long. Here the CDR3 DNA reads TGTGCCTGGAGTAGGGAGGGAAAGAACACTGAAGCTTTCTTT. It specifies CAWSREGKNTEAFF.

The chain uses TRBV19 and TRBJ1-1, with D tentatively TRBD1 (5 bases). Trimming removed 5 bases from V and 0 bases from J, with 13 bases in between. The CDR3 has 15 amino acids. Germline lookup yields CDR1 LNHDA and CDR2 SQIVND (reference sequence). CDR3 sequence: CASSDWAGMNTEAFF. CDR3 sequence (DNA): TGTGCCAGTAGTGACTGGGCAGGGATGAACACTGAAGCTTTCTTT. The full variable domain, in which reference TRBV19 and TRBJ1-1 provide the parts outside the CDR3, is DGGITQSPKYLFRKEGQNVTLSCEQNLNHDAMYWYRQDPGQGLRLIYYSQIVNDFQKGDIAEGYSVSREKKESFPLTVTSAQKNPTAFYLCASSDWAGMNTEAFFGQGTRLTVV.

The chain carries TRBV5-1 and TRBJ2-3; the D gene is possibly TRBD2 (5 bases). The V and J ends lost 4 bases and 5 bases respectively, with 14 bases between them. This CDR3 contains 14 residues. Per the germline V gene, CDR1 is SGHRS and CDR2 is YFSETQ. DNA for the CDR3: TGCGCCAGCAGCGCCGCAGAGGGTCGAGATACGCAGTATTTT. Translated: CASSAAEGRDTQYF.

This rearrangement joins TRBV11-2 to TRBJ2-7; D not certain. Germline V gene data show CDR1 as SGHAT and CDR2 as FQNNGV. Trimming pared 1 base from V and 3 bases from J, leaving 13 bases between. The CDR3 contains 15 residues. CDR3 protein: CASSLVSQAIYEQYF. The CDR3 region has the DNA TGTGCCAGCAGCTTAGTCAGTCAGGCGATCTACGAGCAGTACTTC.

This clone was seen only once. The J gene is TRBJ1-1, the V gene TRBV23-1; 8 nucleotides line up with TRBD1. TRBV23-1 is known as an ORF, though its function is uncertain. Trimming took 7 bases from V and 10 from J; bases not matched to a gene: 11. The CDR3 length is 13 residues. The CDR3 loop reads CASIPGGSRRAFF. CDR3 nucleotides: TGCGCCAGCATCCCAGGGGGCAGTAGGCGAGCTTTCTTT.

The chain is built from TRBV18 and TRBJ2-4; the match to TRBD2 covers 12 bases. Germline-derived CDR1 and CDR2 are KGHSH and LQKENI. The ends lost 5 bases at V and 8 bases at J; junction bases unmatched: 10. CDR3 size: 16 residues. CDR3 region: CASSELAGGPRDIQYF. The CDR3 DNA sequence: TGTGCCAGCTCAGAACTAGCGGGAGGCCCCCGGGACATTCAGTACTTC. The variable domain in full, completed from reference TRBV18 and TRBJ2-4, reads NAGVMQNPRHLVRRRGQEARLRCSPMKGHSHVYWYRQLPEEGLKFMVYLQKENIIDESGMPKERFSAEFPKEGPSILRIQQVVRGDSAAYFCASSELAGGPRDIQYFGAGTRLSVL.

The chain has TRBV6-5 and TRBJ2-7, with 10 nucleotides matching TRBD2. Per the germline V gene, CDR1 is MNHEY and CDR2 is SVGAGI. Trimming at V came to 3 bases and at J to 0 bases, leaving 5 bases not matched to a gene. This CDR3 contains 16 residues. For the CDR3, the DNA is TGTGCCAGCAGTTATTCAGCGGGAGGGTCCTCCTACGAGCAGTACTTC. This encodes CASSYSAGGSSYEQYF.

The V gene is TRBV10-3, the J gene TRBJ1-2; TRBD1 matches at 7 bases. After removal of 10 bases from V and 2 bases from J, the junction contained 7 bases not matched to a gene. The CDR3 is 13 residues long. CDR1 is ENHRY, CDR2 SYGVKD, per germline. This chain's CDR3 is CATGGQPNYGYTF. The DNA for the CDR3 is TGTGCCACCGGGGGACAGCCGAACTATGGCTACACCTTC.

CDR3 residues: CASSFRNSPLHF. CDR3 coding DNA: TGTGCCAGCAGCTTTCGTAATTCACCCCTCCACTTT. The chain links TRBV5-8 to TRBJ1-6, with no clear D. Germline CDR1 SGHTS, CDR2 YDEGEE. There are 12 residues in the CDR3. V was pared by 2 bases and J by 6 bases, with 3 bases between. The full variable domain, completed using reference TRBV5-8 and TRBJ1-6, is EAGVTQSPTHLIKTRGQQATLRCSPISGHTSVYWYQQALGLGLQFLLWYDEGEERNRGNFPPRFSGRQFPNYSSELNVNALELEDSALYLCASSFRNSPLHFGNGTRLTVT.